This is a list of T cell receptor beta chains from one sample in a study of beta chain features in type 1 diabetes. Measured with immunoSEQ multiplex PCR; TCRdb has only the in-frame clones, and not every one. The sample has a few hundred thousand clones; about 14% are singletons. The sequencing sample was made of central memory CD4+ T cells from blood. Receptors were obtained from a man aged 25-40 years in good health. Each CDR3 is given with its conserved first and last residue. The order of the fields is D gene, V gene, J gene, clone size, CDR3 DNA, CDR3 protein. A D gene is named only where the DNA matches it firmly. Clone size, where shown, is once, few, many, or a class for clones that have expanded.

TRBD1,TRBV9,TRBJ1-2,few,TGTGCCAGCAGCCCGTGGGTCACAGGGGAGCATGGCTACACCTTC,CASSPWVTGEHGYTF
TRBD1,TRBV28,TRBJ1-1,NA,TGTGCCAGCAGCTCCCCACAGGGGCCCGAGGCTGAAGCTTTCTTT,CASSSPQGPEAEAFF
NA,TRBV7-3,TRBJ2-3,few,TGTGCCAGCAACGAACAGGGATACAGCACAGATACGCAGTATTTT,CASNEQGYSTDTQYF
NA,TRBV11-2,TRBJ2-5,few,TGTGCCAGCAGCTCGGACAGGAGGGGGACCCAGTACTTC,CASSSDRRGTQYF
TRBD1,TRBV15,TRBJ2-7,NA,TGTGCCACCAGCAGAAACAGGGGCTACGAGCAGTACTTC,CATSRNRGYEQYF
TRBD1,TRBV7-2,TRBJ2-7,few,TGTGCCAGCAGCCCGGACAGGTGGTTCTCCTACGAGCAGTACTTC,CASSPDRWFSYEQYF
TRBD1,TRBV7-2,TRBJ2-3,few,TGTGCCAGCAGCAACGGACCATCCCGGACAGGAGATACGCAGTATTTT,CASSNGPSRTGDTQYF
NA,TRBV14,TRBJ2-3,NA,TGTGCCAGCAGCCAAGATCACTGGGCCTCAAAACGCACAGATACGCAGTATTTT,CASSQDHWASKRTDTQYF
NA,TRBV19,TRBJ1-5,NA,TGTGCCAGTAGTATAGATAGGGATCAGCCCCAGCATTTT,CASSIDRDQPQHF
TRBD1,TRBV11-2,TRBJ2-7,few,TGTGCCAGCAGCCAAGCGGTCGGCAGGGGGCTGCACGAGCAGTACTTC,CASSQAVGRGLHEQYF
TRBD1,TRBV5-4,TRBJ2-7,NA,TGTGCCAGACATACGGGACAGGGACACTACGAGCAGTACTTC,CARHTGQGHYEQYF
NA,TRBV7-2,TRBJ2-7,many,TGTGCCAGCAGCTTAAGAGACAGGCCCGAGCAGTACTTC,CASSLRDRPEQYF
TRBD1,TRBV7-9,TRBJ2-2,few,TGTGCCAGCAGAGAGGGGGCAGGCACCGGGGAGCTGTTTTTT,CASREGAGTGELFF
NA,TRBV7-2,TRBJ1-1,NA,TGTGCCAGCAGCTTAGTCACCTTAAGCACTGAAGCTTTCTTT,CASSLVTLSTEAFF
TRBD1,TRBV5-4,TRBJ1-1,few,TGTGCCAGCAGCTATACGGGACAGACGAACACTGAAGCTTTCTTT,CASSYTGQTNTEAFF
NA,TRBV15,TRBJ2-1,NA,TGTGCCACCAGCAGAGATCTCTGGGACCTAGCGACTGAGCAGTTCTTC,CATSRDLWDLATEQFF
NA,TRBV30,TRBJ2-1,NA,TGTGCCTGGAGGAGGCGGAGACCGGGTCGCAATGAGCAGTTCTTC,CAWRRRRPGRNEQFF
NA,TRBV29-1,TRBJ2-5,NA,TGCAGCGTTGTGGGGGGGCCGGAGACCCAGTACTTC,CSVVGGPETQYF
TRBD2,TRBV18,TRBJ2-1,NA,TGTGCCAGCTCACCACCTGGGACTAGCGGGGCAAATGAGCAGTTCTTC,CASSPPGTSGANEQFF
TRBD1,TRBV11-2,TRBJ2-7,few,TGTGCCAGCAGCATTTTACAGGGGGCTAGGTACGAGCAGTACTTC,CASSILQGARYEQYF
NA,TRBV10-3,TRBJ2-5,NA,TGTGCCATCACCGACAGGTTCCAAGAGACCCAGTACTTC,CAITDRFQETQYF
TRBD2,TRBV19,TRBJ2-3,NA,TGTGCCAGTAGTATGCGTCTTAGCGGGAGAGGCACAGATACGCAGTATTTT,CASSMRLSGRGTDTQYF
NA,TRBV7-8,TRBJ2-5,NA,TGTGCCAGCAGCTTAGTTATGGAGACCCAGTACTTC,CASSLVMETQYF
TRBD1,TRBV18,TRBJ2-3,few,TGTGCCAGCTCACGTGGACAGGGGGCGTTAGATACGCAGTATTTT,CASSRGQGALDTQYF
NA,TRBV4-1,TRBJ2-5,few,TGCGCCAGCAGCCCCCAGGGTGGGCAAGGAGAGACCCAGTACTTC,CASSPQGGQGETQYF
NA,TRBV10-3,TRBJ2-1,few,TGTGCCTCCCAAGGCGGGGATGAGCAGTTCTTC,CASQGGDEQFF
NA,TRBV30,TRBJ1-5,NA,TGTGCCGGGGGGATAGGACTTAGCAATCAGCCCCAGCATTTT,CAGGIGLSNQPQHF
NA,TRBV18,TRBJ2-1,few,TGTGCCAGCTCCCCGGACCTCGGCGAGCAGTTCTTC,CASSPDLGEQFF
NA,TRBV5-4,TRBJ1-5,few,TGTGCCAGCAGCTCGGGCATTAGCAATCAGCCCCAGCATTTT,CASSSGISNQPQHF
NA,TRBV11-2,TRBJ1-4,NA,TGTGCCAGCAGCTTAGCGGGTTTGACTAATGAAAAACTGTTTTTT,CASSLAGLTNEKLFF
TRBD2,TRBV6-5,TRBJ2-2,few,TGTGCCAGCTTTGACGGGAGGGTAAACACCGGGGAGCTGTTTTTT,CASFDGRVNTGELFF
TRBD2,TRBV11-2,TRBJ2-1,few,TGTGCCAGCAGCTCGGGACTAGCGGGAATCGATGAGCAGTTCTTC,CASSSGLAGIDEQFF
TRBD1,TRBV5-4,TRBJ2-3,NA,TGTGCCAGCAGCGGCCGGACAGGGGCTAGCACAGATACGCAGTATTTT,CASSGRTGASTDTQYF
NA,TRBV14,TRBJ1-1,many,TGTGCCAGCAGCCTGGCAGGGTACACTGAAGCTTTCTTT,CASSLAGYTEAFF
NA,TRBV18,TRBJ2-5,few,TGTGCCAGCTCACCAGTACGGCGGTCGGGGGAGACCCAGTACTTC,CASSPVRRSGETQYF
NA,TRBV29-1,TRBJ1-5,few,TGCAGCGTTGCCCAAGGGGTGGATCAGCCCCAGCATTTT,CSVAQGVDQPQHF
NA,TRBV28,TRBJ2-7,many,TGTGCCAGCAGTTCAGTTCCCCAATCCTACGAGCAGTACTTC,CASSSVPQSYEQYF
NA,TRBV7-9,TRBJ1-2,many,TGTGCCAGCAGCCCTTCAAAGGGGTTAGATGGCTACACCTTC,CASSPSKGLDGYTF
NA,TRBV7-9,TRBJ1-1,once,TGTGCCAGCAGCTTTATGGGGTTTGGAATGAACACTGAAGCTTTCTTT,CASSFMGFGMNTEAFF
TRBD1,TRBV27,TRBJ1-2,few,TGTGCCAGCAGTTTTGGACAGGGAAATGGCTACACCTTC,CASSFGQGNGYTF
NA,TRBV2,TRBJ2-3,NA,TGTGCCAGCAAGGAGTTGACAGATACGCAGTATTTT,CASKELTDTQYF
NA,TRBV10-3,TRBJ1-1,NA,TGTGCCATCGCCTTCCAGGGGTCGTCGGGGGCTTTCTTT,CAIAFQGSSGAFF
NA,TRBV4-1,TRBJ1-2,NA,TGCGCCAGCAGCCAAGATCCCGGACGAACTCGGGGCAACTATGGCTACACCTTC,CASSQDPGRTRGNYGYTF
NA,TRBV29-1,TRBJ1-1,NA,TGCAGCGTTGAAAATAGTCAGGGACCGAACACTGAAGCTTTCTTT,CSVENSQGPNTEAFF
TRBD2,TRBV19,TRBJ2-5,NA,TGTGCCAGTAGTCCTCTAGCGGGGGGCCTGGAGACCCAGTACTTC,CASSPLAGGLETQYF
NA,TRBV10-3,TRBJ1-1,few,TGTGCCGTCTGCAGGGGCCTGAACACTGAAGCTTTCTTT,CAVCRGLNTEAFF
NA,TRBV11-2,TRBJ2-1,few,TGTGCCAGCAGCTTAGATTCGGACTTCAATGAGCAGTTCTTC,CASSLDSDFNEQFF
NA,TRBV6-5,TRBJ1-3,NA,TGTGCCAGCAGGGGTCAAGTTCCTGGAAACACCATATATTTT,CASRGQVPGNTIYF
NA,TRBV30,TRBJ1-5,few,TGTGCCTGGAGTAGACAACCCAATCAGCCCCAGCATTTT,CAWSRQPNQPQHF
NA,TRBV5-6,TRBJ1-1,NA,TGTGCCAGCAGCCCGGGAGGGAGGACTGAAGCTTTCTTT,CASSPGGRTEAFF
NA,TRBV7-2,TRBJ2-3,few,TGTGCCAGCGAACACCGAGGGGGGCCAGATACGCAGTATTTT,CASEHRGGPDTQYF
TRBD2,TRBV7-2,TRBJ2-7,many,TGTGCCAGCAGCCGTAGCGGGGGGGCCTACGAGCAGTACTTC,CASSRSGGAYEQYF
TRBD2,TRBV11-3,TRBJ2-5,few,TGTGCCAGCAGCTCCCGGTCTAGCGGAGAGACCCAGTACTTC,CASSSRSSGETQYF
NA,TRBV5-1,TRBJ1-1,NA,TGCGCCAGCAGCTTGGGGGGGATCAACACTGAAGCTTTCTTT,CASSLGGINTEAFF